The 23 T cell receptor beta chains listed next were all sequenced from one sample in a study of blood T cell repertoires in COVID-19. TCRdb's copy holds only in-frame clones and misses some; the assay was immunoSEQ multiplex PCR. Among some 250,000 clones listed, approximately 86% were seen once. The material sequenced was peripheral blood. The receptor source for this set is a woman in her thirties with acute or convalescent COVID-19.

V gene TRBV27 combines with J gene TRBJ2-3; D possibly corresponds to TRBD2 (5 bases). Germline CDR1 and CDR2: MNHEY and SMNVEV (reference sequence). The V end was cut by 2 bases, the J end by 4 bases, with 10 bases between. The CDR3 totals 14 residues. CDR3 DNA: TGTGCCAGCAGTTTAGGAGGCCCCTCAGATACGCAGTATTTT. This encodes CASSLGGPSDTQYF.

This clone appeared a single time. V usage is TRBV24-1 and J usage is TRBJ2-2; 9 nucleotides match TRBD2. This CDR3 is built from 14 residues. V dropped 9 bases and J dropped 6; count of bases not matched to a gene: 7. CDR1 KGHDR and CDR2 SFDVKD come from the germline V gene. The CDR3 coding sequence is TGTGCCACCGGAGCGGGAGGAATGGCCGGGGAGCTGTTTTTT. Translated, it gives CATGAGGMAGELFF.

This chain connects TRBV5-4 to TRBJ1-4, with D possibly TRBD1 on 6 matching bases. V was cut by 4 bases and J by 2 bases, with 12 bases left in between. This CDR3 is built from 15 residues. Germline loops: CDR1 SGHNT, CDR2 YYREEE (reference sequence). The chain's CDR3 is CASSAGQPTNEKLFF. Here the CDR3 DNA reads TGTGCCAGCAGCGCTGGACAGCCTACTAATGAAAAACTGTTTTTT. Drawing the rest from reference TRBV5-4 and TRBJ1-4, the complete variable domain is ETGVTQSPTHLIKTRGQQVTLRCSSQSGHNTVSWYQQALGQGPQFIFQYYREEENGRGNFPPRFSGLQFPNYSSELNVNALELDDSALYLCASSAGQPTNEKLFFGSGTQLSVL.

The V gene is TRBV7-2, the J gene TRBJ2-5; TRBD2 agrees at 8 bases. The CDR3 is 15 residues long. Trimming at V came to 1 base and at J to 5 bases, leaving 6 bases not matched to a gene. Germline CDR1 and CDR2: SGHTA and FQGNSA. CDR3 nucleotide sequence: TGTGCCAGCAGCTTAGATGGGACTAGAAAGGAGACCCAGTACTTC. Protein sequence: CASSLDGTRKETQYF.

The chain uses TRBV7-6 and TRBJ1-1; D remains ambiguous. Looked up from germline, CDR1 is SGHVS and CDR2 is FNYEAQ. V was trimmed by 1 base and J by 0 bases, leaving 9 bases between them. This CDR3 comprises 15 residues. The CDR3 DNA reads as TGTGCCAGCAGCTTAGACTGGGGAGTGAACACTGAAGCTTTCTTT. This gives the protein CASSLDWGVNTEAFF.

This clone has just one count. This chain uses TRBV19 with TRBJ2-7; TRBD1 is a possible D gene (5 bases). V was pared by 5 bases and J by 0 bases, with 17 bases between. Germline-derived CDR1 and CDR2 are LNHDA and SQIVND (reference sequence). This CDR3 has 16 amino acids. The CDR3 protein is CASSVPTGWGSYEQYF. The CDR3 DNA is TGTGCCAGTAGTGTACCTACAGGATGGGGCTCCTACGAGCAGTACTTC.

The chain carries TRBV6-5 and TRBJ2-2; 7 nucleotides align to TRBD2. Germline V gene lookup returns CDR1 MNHEY and CDR2 SVGAGI. V lost 2 bases to trimming and J lost 6 bases; unmatched junction nucleotides: 6. There are 15 residues in the CDR3. Here the CDR3 reads CASSYGGSVPGELFF. As DNA, the CDR3 is TGTGCCAGCAGTTACGGCGGGAGCGTCCCCGGGGAGCTGTTTTTT.

This clone was detected only once. The V gene is TRBV5-1, the J gene TRBJ1-6; D is possibly TRBD1 (6 bases). There are 16 residues in the CDR3. The V gene's germline CDR1 is SGHRS and CDR2 YFSETQ. Trimming cost V 3 bases and J 6 bases, with 16 bases left between them. DNA for the CDR3: TGCGCCAGCAGCTGGCAAGGGTCACAGGGTAATTCACCCCTCCACTTT. Translated: CASSWQGSQGNSPLHF.

The V call is TRBV11-3, the J call TRBJ2-7, with 8 nucleotides matching TRBD2. Germline values: CDR1 SGHNT, CDR2 YENEEA. The CDR3 sequence is 15 residues long. The trim removed 8 bases at V and 0 bases at J, leaving 9 bases unmatched. The CDR3 reads CASSFRSGSSYEQYF. CDR3 nucleotide sequence: TGTGCCAGCTCGTTTAGAAGCGGGAGCTCCTACGAGCAGTACTTC.

The gene calls are TRBV27 and TRBJ2-5, with 10 positions matching TRBD2. V shed 0 bases, J shed 4 bases, and the junction held 5 bases outside the gene matches. In germline, CDR1 is MNHEY, CDR2 SMNVEV (reference sequence). This CDR3 has 16 amino acids. The CDR3 reads CASSLSSLAGVETQYF. The CDR3, as DNA: TGTGCCAGCAGTTTATCGTCCCTAGCGGGAGTAGAGACCCAGTACTTC.

The chain joins TRBV7-2 to TRBJ1-2; TRBD1 might be the D (5 bases). CDR1 and CDR2 from the germline V gene are SGHTA and FQGNSA. The germline V and J ends were trimmed by 0 bases and 8 bases, with 13 bases remaining between them. The CDR3 contains 14 residues. The CDR3 here is CASSLAGQGGGYTF. The CDR3 DNA follows: TGTGCCAGCAGCTTAGCGGGGCAGGGAGGCGGCTACACCTTC. The full variable domain, completed using reference TRBV7-2 and TRBJ1-2, is GAGVSQSPSNKVTEKGKDVELRCDPISGHTALYWYRQSLGQGLEFLIYFQGNSAPDKSGLPSDRFSAERTGGSVSTLTIQRTQQEDSAVYLCASSLAGQGGGYTFGSGTRLTVV.

This clone has only one observation. The chain carries TRBV5-1 and TRBJ2-2, with 8 nucleotides matching TRBD2. The germline V gene encodes CDR1 SGHRS and CDR2 YFSETQ. Trimming cost V 5 bases and J 8 bases; bases outside gene matches: 8. CDR3 length: 14 residues. Written as DNA, the CDR3 is TGCGCCAGCAGTCGGCGGGAGGACCTGGGGGAGCTGTTTTTT. Translating gives CASSRREDLGELFF.

As for this clone: One junction end does not reproduce the germline sequence, and a read error may be involved. The CDR3 region is CASSPRTSGSPGELFF. The CDR3 DNA reads TGTGCTAGCAGCCCACGCACTAGCGGGAGTCCCGGGGAGCTGTTTTTT. The chain combines TRBV7-7 with TRBJ2-2, with TRBD2 identical over 11 bases. Germline V CDR1 and CDR2: SSHAT, FNYEAQ (reference sequence). This CDR3 has 16 amino acids.

This sequence joins TRBV15 and TRBJ2-7; TRBD2 matches 7 bases. CDR1 is LNHNV and CDR2 is YYDKDF in the germline V gene (reference sequence). V lost 0 bases to trimming and J lost 1 base; unmatched junction nucleotides: 0. The CDR3 loop spans 14 amino acids. The CDR3 here is CATSREGGSYEQYF. CDR3 DNA: TGTGCCACCAGCAGAGAGGGGGGGTCCTACGAGCAGTACTTC.

The rearrangement uses TRBV9 and TRBJ2-1; 10 bases agree with TRBD1. Germline CDR1 reads SGDLS; CDR2 reads YYNGEE. The CDR3 contains 16 residues. V shed 4 bases, J shed 2 bases, and the junction held 6 bases outside the gene matches. CDR3 region: CASSISGTGAYNEQFF. As DNA, the CDR3 is TGTGCCAGCAGCATATCCGGGACAGGGGCCTACAATGAGCAGTTCTTC. The full variable domain, completed using reference TRBV9 and TRBJ2-1, is DSGVTQTPKHLITATGQRVTLRCSPRSGDLSVYWYQQSLDQGLQFLIQYYNGEERAKGNILERFSAQQFPDLHSELNLSSLELGDSALYFCASSISGTGAYNEQFFGPGTRLTVL.

This clone was seen a single time. The CDR3 spells CASSLRGQGTDTQYF. The CDR3 DNA sequence: TGTGCCAGCAGCTTAAGGGGACAGGGCACAGATACGCAGTATTTT. This chain links TRBV7-9 with TRBJ2-3; the match to TRBD1 covers 8 bases. From germline, CDR1 is SEHNR and CDR2 FQNEAQ (reference sequence). The V segment lost 2 bases and the J segment 1 base; nucleotides outside the gene matches: 2. The CDR3 is made up of 15 amino acids.

The chain carries TRBV5-1 and TRBJ2-7; 12 bases are shared with TRBD2. CDR3 length: 15 amino acids. V lost 4 bases to trimming and J lost 4 bases; unmatched junction nucleotides: 6. CDR1 is SGHRS, CDR2 YFSETQ, per germline. For the CDR3, the DNA is TGCGCCAGCAGCGACGGACTAGCGGGACCTTACGAGCAGTACTTC. Amino acids: CASSDGLAGPYEQYF.

CDR3 DNA: TGTGCCAGCAGCCCACTACAGGGGAACTATGGCTACACCTTC. It specifies CASSPLQGNYGYTF. This sequence joins TRBV5-4 and TRBJ1-2; TRBD1 aligns across 7 bases. Trimming took 4 bases from V and 2 from J; bases not matched to a gene: 5. Germline loops: CDR1 SGHNT, CDR2 YYREEE (reference sequence). The CDR3 consists of 14 residues.

Here the CDR3 reads CASSADTRYGYTF. The CDR3 DNA follows: TGTGCCAGCTCGGCTGACACGCGATATGGCTACACCTTC. The rearrangement joins TRBV18 to TRBJ1-2; D is unresolved. V was clipped by 6 bases and J by 5 bases, with 13 bases between them. Germline lookup yields CDR1 KGHSH and CDR2 LQKENI. The CDR3 totals 13 residues. The full variable domain, its missing parts supplied by reference TRBV18 and TRBJ1-2, is NAGVMQNPRHLVRRRGQEARLRCSPMKGHSHVYWYRQLPEEGLKFMVYLQKENIIDESGMPKERFSAEFPKEGPSILRIQQVVRGDSAAYFCASSADTRYGYTFGSGTRLTVV.

V usage is TRBV9 and J usage is TRBJ1-1; perhaps TRBD1 as D (5 bases). The V gene's germline CDR1 is SGDLS and CDR2 YYNGEE. The CDR3 consists of 12 residues. Trimming removed 8 bases from V and 4 bases from J, with 12 bases in between. CDR3 sequence reads: CASAAGGTEAFF. The CDR3 DNA reads TGTGCCAGTGCCGCCGGGGGCACTGAAGCTTTCTTT. Variable domain in full (rest from reference TRBV9 and TRBJ1-1): DSGVTQTPKHLITATGQRVTLRCSPRSGDLSVYWYQQSLDQGLQFLIQYYNGEERAKGNILERFSAQQFPDLHSELNLSSLELGDSALYFCASAAGGTEAFFGQGTRLTVV.

The CDR3 region has the DNA TGTGCCAGCAGCTTAGGAGCGGACGTGGAGCAGTACTTC. It translates to CASSLGADVEQYF. The chain couples TRBV11-3 to TRBJ2-7, with a weak D call TRBD2 (5 bases). Germline V gene data show CDR1 as SGHNT and CDR2 as YENEEA. The ends were cut back, 1 base at V and 7 bases at J, with 11 bases in the middle. The CDR3 sequence is 13 residues long.

The chain carries TRBV30 and TRBJ1-2; no clear D gene. The CDR3 is made up of 12 amino acids. With 2 bases removed from V and 8 bases from J, the gap between germline ends came to 12 bases. CDR1 GTSNPN and CDR2 SVGIG come from the germline V gene (reference sequence). For the CDR3, the DNA is TGTGCCTGGAGTCTCGGTTCGTTCGGCTACACCTTC. Its translation: CAWSLGSFGYTF.

The V gene is TRBV5-6, the J gene TRBJ1-1; 7 bases agree with TRBD1. The CDR3 is 16 residues long. CDR1 is SGHDT and CDR2 is YYEEEE in the germline V gene. V was pared by 4 bases and J by 10 bases, with 19 bases of the junction left unmatched. DNA of the CDR3: TGTGCCAGCAGCGGAAGGACAGGAATTGTGGGTGAGGGAGCTTTCTTT. Translation gives CASSGRTGIVGEGAFF.